Shown below are 3 T cell receptor beta chains from a single sample sequenced in a study of cytomegalovirus exposure and HLA in healthy donors. This table comes from immunoSEQ multiplex PCR, and its TCRdb copy is limited to in-frame clones, with some not included. The repertoire includes 150,000 to 200,000 clones, 75% to 90% of them detected once, and under 7.5% sits in the top ten. Material: PBMCs. These receptors all come from a man between 18 and 29 years old in good health and CMV-seropositive.

The V call is TRBV9, the J call TRBJ2-3; D call uncertain. The CDR3 runs 13 residues. The germline V and J ends were trimmed by 0 bases and 4 bases, with 6 bases remaining between them. CDR1 is SGDLS, CDR2 YYNGEE, per germline. CDR3 amino acids: CASSVVGPDTQYF. CDR3 DNA sequence: TGTGCCAGCAGCGTAGTTGGGCCAGATACGCAGTATTTT.

CDR3 nucleotides: TGTGCCAGCAGCTTAGGCAGGGCTCGGTACAATCAGCCCCAGCATTTT. This gives the protein CASSLGRARYNQPQHF. This chain uses TRBV7-8 with TRBJ1-5; D possibly corresponds to TRBD1 (5 bases). The germline gives CDR1 SGHVS, CDR2 FQNEAQ. V gave up 1 base and J gave up 3 bases, with 13 bases separating them. The length of the CDR3 is 16 residues.

The gene calls are TRBV6-6 and TRBJ2-1, with D possibly TRBD2 on 5 matching bases. Per the germline V gene, CDR1 is MNHNY and CDR2 is SVGAGI (reference sequence). V lost 2 bases and J 6 bases, leaving 8 bases between the germline ends. There are 13 residues in the CDR3. The CDR3 loop reads CASSYSTSNEQFF. The CDR3 region has the DNA TGTGCCAGCAGTTACAGCACTAGCAATGAGCAGTTCTTC.